This entry lists 13 T cell receptor beta chains sequenced from one sample in a study of blood T cell repertoires in COVID-19. Generated by immunoSEQ multiplex PCR, the TCRdb table keeps only in-frame clones and is missing some. The data contain 200,000 to 300,000 clones, over 90% of them singletons. Sequenced material: peripheral blood. These receptors all stem from a man aged 30-40 years with COVID-19, enrolled during active disease.

The rearrangement uses TRBV7-9 and TRBJ2-5; D is perhaps TRBD2 (5 bases). From germline, CDR1 is SEHNR and CDR2 FQNEAQ (reference sequence). The CDR3 spans 13 residues. Between the trimmed V and J ends, which lost 5 bases and 5 bases, there was a span of 12 bases. The CDR3 bases are TGTGCCAGCAGCCGTCGGAGGCCCGAGACCCAGTACTTC. This codes for CASSRRRPETQYF.

The CDR3 sequence: CASSMGAGTHTDTQYF. CDR3 coding DNA: TGTGCCAGTAGTATGGGGGCCGGGACGCACACAGATACGCAGTATTTT. This chain connects TRBV19 to TRBJ2-3; D might be TRBD1 (6 bases). Germline V lookup: CDR1 LNHDA, CDR2 SQIVND (reference sequence). This CDR3 region has 16 residues. V was shortened by 3 bases and J by 2 bases, with 15 bases between the two germline ends.

The rearrangement uses TRBV11-2 and TRBJ1-1; D not certain. V dropped 1 base and J dropped 2 bases, with 8 bases sitting between them. This CDR3 has 14 residues. In germline, CDR1 is SGHAT, CDR2 FQNNGV. CDR3 bases: TGTGCCAGCAGCTTAGCCCTGGCAAACACTGAAGCTTTCTTT. This encodes CASSLALANTEAFF.

The V gene is TRBV6-6, the J gene TRBJ1-1, with TRBD1 matching over 7 bases. V lost 5 bases, J lost 0 bases, and 12 bases stayed unmatched. From germline, CDR1 is MNHNY and CDR2 SVGAGI (reference sequence). The length of the CDR3 is 17 residues. CDR3 residues: CASSLERTGPMNTEAFF. For the CDR3, the DNA is TGTGCCAGCAGTCTTGAACGGACAGGACCCATGAACACTGAAGCTTTCTTT.

The chain joins TRBV11-2 to TRBJ1-1; no clear D. CDR1 SGHAT and CDR2 FQNNGV come from the germline V gene. V shed 1 base and J shed 0 bases, with 9 bases lying between them. This CDR3 comprises 15 residues. The CDR3 bases are TGTGCCAGCAGCTTAGCGTCGGGGATGAACACTGAAGCTTTCTTT. Translation gives CASSLASGMNTEAFF.

The chain uses TRBV4-2 and TRBJ2-2, with 8 bases lining up with TRBD1. Germline V gene lookup returns CDR1 LGHNA and CDR2 YNFKEQ. Unmatched junction bases numbered 2, after V lost 1 base and J lost 1 base. This CDR3 has 16 residues. The DNA of the CDR3 is TGTGCCAGCAGCCAAGTGGACAGGGAGAACACCGGGGAGCTGTTTTTT. Protein sequence: CASSQVDRENTGELFF.

The rearrangement uses TRBV2 and TRBJ1-5, with 8 bases identical to TRBD1. Germline V gives CDR1 SNHLY, CDR2 FYNNEI. This CDR3 has 14 amino acids. Trimming cost V 6 bases and J 4 bases; bases outside gene matches: 5. The CDR3 DNA sequence: TGTGCCAGCAGAGACACAGGGGGGAATCAGCCCCAGCATTTT. This sequence encodes CASRDTGGNQPQHF.

This clone was detected ten times or more. The V gene is TRBV10-3, the J gene TRBJ2-2, with D possibly matching TRBD2 (5 bases). The germline CDR1 and CDR2 sequences are ENHRY and SYGVKD. The CDR3 covers 13 residues. Trimming cost V 5 bases and J 7 bases, with 11 bases left between them. DNA for the CDR3: TGTGCCATCAGTCGGGGTTTTGACGGGGAGCTGTTTTTT. Translating gives CAISRGFDGELFF.

This clone was recorded a few times. This chain uses TRBV30 with TRBJ1-1; a possible D gene is TRBD1 (5 bases). Deletions cut 1 base from V and 1 base from J, with 13 bases between. The CDR3 contains 15 residues. Germline V lookup: CDR1 GTSNPN, CDR2 SVGIG (reference sequence). CDR3 nucleotides: TGTGCCTGGAGTGGTAAAGGACAAGCGAACACTGAAGCTTTCTTT. This encodes CAWSGKGQANTEAFF. Combining the CDR3 with reference TRBV30 and TRBJ1-1 gives the whole variable domain SQTIHQWPATLVQPVGSPLSLECTVEGTSNPNLYWYRQAAGRGLQLLFYSVGIGQISSEVPQNLSASRPQDRQFILSSKKLLLSDSGFYLCAWSGKGQANTEAFFGQGTRLTVV.

The V and J genes are TRBV5-1 and TRBJ1-2, with D tentatively TRBD1 (6 bases). Trimming left V 4 bases short and J 6 bases short, with 31 bases between. The CDR3 length is 19 residues. The germline gives CDR1 SGHRS, CDR2 YFSETQ. DNA for the CDR3: TGCGCCAGCAGCAACCACGAGGAGGTCATAGACAGGCTCGGGAATGGCTACACCTTC. As protein: CASSNHEEVIDRLGNGYTF.

The V call is TRBV6-5, the J call TRBJ1-1, with 8 bases fitting TRBD1. CDR3 length equals 15 residues. CDR1 is MNHEY, CDR2 SVGAGI, per germline. J was trimmed by 0 bases and V by 6 bases; bases with no gene match: 6. The CDR3 region is CASRDRVGMNTEAFF. The DNA of the CDR3 is TGTGCCAGCAGGGACAGGGTGGGGATGAACACTGAAGCTTTCTTT.

This chain joins TRBV7-6 and TRBJ2-3; 7 positions match TRBD2. CDR1 is SGHVS, CDR2 FNYEAQ, per germline. The CDR3 length is 15 residues. With 2 bases clipped from V and 2 bases from J, the junction kept 4 bases outside the gene matches. This chain's CDR3 is CASSLSGGYTDTQYF. CDR3 in DNA: TGTGCCAGCAGCTTATCGGGGGGATACACAGATACGCAGTATTTT.

The chain carries TRBV5-4 and TRBJ2-1; 11 positions match TRBD2. The germline CDR1 and CDR2 sequences are SGHNT and YYREEE (reference sequence). V was pared by 0 bases and J by 0 bases, with 2 bases of the junction left unmatched. The CDR3 extends over 17 amino acids. The CDR3 region has the DNA TGTGCCAGCAGCTTGGCTAGCGGGGGGAGCTCCTACAATGAGCAGTTCTTC. Amino acid sequence: CASSLASGGSSYNEQFF.